This entry concerns a single T cell receptor beta chain. Its antigen is currently unknown. Trimming pared 6 bases from V and 4 bases from J, leaving 15 bases between. Germline loops: CDR1 MNHEY, CDR2 SMNVEV (reference sequence). This CDR3 comprises 15 residues. These data originate in a study of cytomegalovirus exposure and HLA in healthy donors. The PCR had 60 Vbeta and 13 Jbeta primers. TCRdb keeps only in-frame clones here, not all; method: immunoSEQ multiplex PCR. The sample includes more than 200,000 clones, around three quarters of them seen just once. General study findings and limits: Associated with HLA alleles at 0.05 false discovery rate in a later analysis were 15,000 to 20,000 TCR beta sequences.

Every donor was a healthy person donating bone marrow. This sequence originates from a man in his forties in good health and CMV-seronegative. Sequenced input: PBMCs. The rearrangement joins TRBV27 to TRBJ2-2; the D gene is possibly TRBD1 (6 bases). Here the CDR3 DNA reads TGTGCCAGCAGCCTCTTAGACAGGAGCACCGGGGAGCTGTTTTTT. Translation: CASSLLDRSTGELFF.